Listed below are T cell receptor beta chains from one sample, sequenced in a study of blood T cell repertoires in COVID-19. Only in-frame clones appear in the TCRdb table, and some are missing; sequencing was by immunoSEQ multiplex PCR. The data show about 200,000 clones, around nine tenths seen once. Sequenced: peripheral blood. The origin of the receptors is a human donor in a cohort sampled during active COVID-19. Both conserved end residues are part of each CDR3. A D gene is named only where the DNA matches it firmly. A clone size is listed for some rows: how often the clone was seen (once, few, many), or a class if it is expanded.

>TRBJ2-7|TRBD1|TRBV5-1|.
CASSPRTGGSEQYF
TGCGCCAGCAGCCCGCGGACAGGGGGCTCCGAGCAGTACTTC
>TRBJ2-3|TRBD2|TRBV18|.
CASSPIAGGRKTDTQYF
TGTGCCAGCTCACCAATAGCGGGGGGGCGGAAGACAGATACGCAGTATTTT
>TRBJ1-5|.|TRBV21-1|.
CASSKVGLDRGLRRSNQPQHF
TGTGCCAGCAGCAAAGTGGGACTGGACAGGGGACTGAGGAGGAGCAATCAGCCCCAGCATTTT
>TRBJ2-2|TRBD2|TRBV30|.
CAWSKPGLAATGELFF
TGTGCCTGGAGTAAACCGGGGCTAGCGGCCACCGGGGAGCTGTTTTTT
>TRBJ1-2|.|TRBV7-2|.
CASSSRGEGGYTF
TGTGCCAGCAGCTCGAGGGGGGAGGGCGGCTACACCTTC
>TRBJ2-1|.|TRBV19|.
CASSIPSSYNEQFF
TGTGCCAGTAGTATTCCTAGCTCCTACAATGAGCAGTTCTTC
>TRBJ2-7|TRBD2|TRBV7-2|.
CASGNSGNLYEQYF
TGTGCCAGCGGAAATAGCGGGAACCTCTACGAGCAGTACTTC
>TRBJ2-5|.|TRBV21-1|.
CASSKVEVQAGGPGETQYF
TGTGCCAGCAGCAAAGTAGAGGTTCAAGCGGGAGGGCCGGGGGAGACCCAGTACTTC
>TRBJ1-3|TRBD1|TRBV4-1|few
CASSQVRDRGNTIYF
TGCGCCAGCAGCCAAGTTCGGGACAGGGGAAACACCATATATTTT
>TRBJ1-6|.|TRBV6-5|.
CASSTRAYNSPLHF
TGTGCCAGCAGTACCAGGGCATATAATTCACCCCTCCACTTT
>TRBJ1-1|TRBD1|TRBV2|.
CASSLTGGTTEAFF
TGTGCCAGCAGCTTGACAGGGGGCACCACTGAAGCTTTCTTT
>TRBJ2-3|TRBD2|TRBV3-1/TRBV3-2|.
CASSLTLTGTSGGTSTDTQYF
TGTGCCAGCAGCCTAACCCTAACCGGGACTAGCGGGGGGACTAGCACAGATACGCAGTATTTT
>TRBJ2-3|.|TRBV7-2|.
CASSLHGTSTDTQYF
TGTGCCAGCAGCTTACACGGGACTAGCACAGATACGCAGTATTTT
>TRBJ2-2|TRBD2|TRBV6-6|.
CASSYLRGGLTGELFF
TGTGCCAGCAGTTACTTACGGGGGGGCCTAACCGGGGAGCTGTTTTTT
>TRBJ2-3|TRBD1|TRBV15|.
CATSEQGTSTDTQYF
TGTGCCACCAGCGAACAGGGGACCAGCACAGATACGCAGTATTTT
>TRBJ2-7|.|TRBV12-3/TRBV12-4|once
CASSLSRVYEQYF
TGTGCCAGCAGTCTAAGCAGGGTTTACGAGCAGTACTTC
>TRBJ2-2|TRBD2|TRBV27|.
CATYRKASGNTGELFF
TGTGCCACCTATCGGAAAGCTAGCGGTAACACCGGGGAGCTGTTTTTT
>TRBJ2-7|.|TRBV6-2/TRBV6-3|once
CASSYRRQAWAYEQYF
TGTGCCAGCAGTTACCGACGACAGGCCTGGGCATACGAGCAGTACTTC
>TRBJ1-1|TRBD1|TRBV19|.
CASSPQRGRNTEAFF
TGTGCCAGTAGTCCCCAGAGGGGGCGCAACACTGAAGCTTTCTTT
>TRBJ2-2|TRBD1|TRBV10-3|once
CAISRQGTLTGELFF
TGTGCCATCAGCAGACAGGGGACCCTCACCGGGGAGCTGTTTTTT
>TRBJ2-1|.|TRBV7-6|few
CASSLGANEQFF
TGTGCCAGCAGCTTAGGAGCTAATGAGCAGTTCTTC
>TRBJ1-5|.|TRBV3-1/TRBV3-2|.
CASSQDRQAGNQPQHF
TGTGCCAGCAGCCAAGATAGACAGGCCGGCAATCAGCCCCAGCATTTT
>TRBJ1-4|.|TRBV9|.
CASSVGGTLPTNEKLFF
TGTGCCAGCAGCGTGGGGGGTACTCTACCAACTAATGAAAAACTGTTTTTT
>TRBJ1-2|.|TRBV20-1|once
CSASGQRTPSRGYTF
TGCAGTGCTAGTGGACAGCGTACCCCCAGTCGTGGCTACACCTTC
>TRBJ2-5|.|TRBV19|.
CASSSGFGQFQETQYF
TGTGCCAGTAGCTCTGGTTTCGGACAATTCCAAGAGACCCAGTACTTC
>TRBJ2-2|.|TRBV12-3/TRBV12-4|few
CASSSRTGELFF
TGTGCCAGCAGTTCGCGGACCGGGGAGCTGTTTTTT